This T cell receptor (beta chain) was obtained from a study of blood T cells in healthy people across ages. Findings and limits, study-wide: Estimated diversity across one million T cells was deemed an underestimate. Lack of knowledge of donor CMV status possibly confounded expanded clonotype changes.

The sample providers were healthy Caucasian people from Russia, aged about 6 to 90. Peripheral blood was drawn, around 9.4 milliliters per donor. Then a second PCR, running about 6 to 12 cycles, was carried out with a sample-barcoded 5' primer and a J-beta primer mix. A single record per CDR3 protein comes from TCRdb applying MiXCR to the 5' RACE reads. This repertoire shows 1.4 million to 1.5 million distinct CDR3 sequences, around two fifths found once; its top ten account for 7.9%. CDR3 length: 11 residues. Germline V gene lookup returns CDR1 SNHLY and CDR2 FYNNEI. This clonotype occurred many times. Antigen: not known. Germline and junction disagree at one end, which may indicate a read error.

The chain employs TRBV2 and TRBJ2-1; no definite D call. This receptor was identified in a woman aged 18-29 years in good health. The material sequenced was blood. The CDR3 DNA reads TGCGCCAGCAGTGAGAACAATGAGCAGTTCTTC. Protein sequence: CASSENNEQFF.